This TCR beta chain was sequenced during a study of T-cell memory formation after mild COVID-19. On the study more broadly: TCR clusters were mostly confined to one donor each.

This CDR3 has 13 residues. Germline-derived CDR1 and CDR2 are MNHNS and SASEGT. Trimming left V 8 bases short and J 0 bases short, with 10 bases between. TCRdb re-analysed the 5' RACE reads in MiXCR, keeping a single row per CDR3 protein. This sample has more than 250,000 distinct CDR3 sequences, with under 20% found just once. Broader study findings: Day 15 to 85 contractors were CD4/CD8 balanced; later expanders leaned CD4+.

As to this clonotype: Its specificity is not known.

V usage is TRBV6-1 and J usage is TRBJ1-1; D unclear. Sequencing used PBMCs or a T cell subset sorted from them (not recorded which). The sequence was collected from a man aged 18 to 35 who had mild COVID-19 (a few samples of this study predate the infection). Cell type and time point are not known. The CDR3 spells CASRPQVNTEAFF. As DNA, the CDR3 is TGTGCCAGCCGTCCCCAGGTGAACACTGAAGCTTTCTTT.